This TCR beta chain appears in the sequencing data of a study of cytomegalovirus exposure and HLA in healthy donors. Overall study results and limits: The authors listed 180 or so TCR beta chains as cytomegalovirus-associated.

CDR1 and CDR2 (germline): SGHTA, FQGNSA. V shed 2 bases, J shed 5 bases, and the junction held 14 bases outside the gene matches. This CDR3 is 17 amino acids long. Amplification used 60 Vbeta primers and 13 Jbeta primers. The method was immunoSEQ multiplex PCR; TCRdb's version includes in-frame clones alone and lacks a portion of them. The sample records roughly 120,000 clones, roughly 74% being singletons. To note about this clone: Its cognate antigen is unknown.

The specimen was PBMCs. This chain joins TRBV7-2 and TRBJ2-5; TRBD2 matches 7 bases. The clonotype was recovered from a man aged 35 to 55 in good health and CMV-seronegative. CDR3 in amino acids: CASSLWLVRGEEETQYF. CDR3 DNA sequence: TGTGCCAGCAGCTTATGGTTGGTACGGGGGGAGGAGGAGACCCAGTACTTC.